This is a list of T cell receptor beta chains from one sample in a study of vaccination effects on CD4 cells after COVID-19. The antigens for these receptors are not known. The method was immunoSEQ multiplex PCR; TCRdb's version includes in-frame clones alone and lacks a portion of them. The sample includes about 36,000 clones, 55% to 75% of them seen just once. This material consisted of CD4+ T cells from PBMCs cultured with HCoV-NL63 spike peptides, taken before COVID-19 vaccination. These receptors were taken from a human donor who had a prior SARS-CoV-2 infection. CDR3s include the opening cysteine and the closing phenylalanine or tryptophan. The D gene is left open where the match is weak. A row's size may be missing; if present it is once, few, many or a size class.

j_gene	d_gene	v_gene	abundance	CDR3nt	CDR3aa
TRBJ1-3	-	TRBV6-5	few	TGTGCCAGCAGTTACCGCGGTGGAAACACCATATATTTT	CASSYRGGNTIYF
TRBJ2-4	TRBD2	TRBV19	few	TGTGCCAGTAGTTTCTTAGCGGGAGGGCCAGGGAACATTCAGTACTTC	CASSFLAGGPGNIQYF
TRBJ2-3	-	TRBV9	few	TGTGCCAGCAGCGCCATACTAGCAGATACGCAGTATTTT	CASSAILADTQYF
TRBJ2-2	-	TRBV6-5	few	TGTGCCAGCCGCGAGGGGGCGAACACCGGGGAGCTGTTTTTT	CASREGANTGELFF
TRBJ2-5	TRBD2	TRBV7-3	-	TGTGCCAGCAGCCCTCGGGGACTAGCGGGGGGGTGGGAGACCCAGTACTTC	CASSPRGLAGGWETQYF
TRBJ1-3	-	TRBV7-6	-	TGTGCCAGCAGCTTAGGGCAGGGCCTGGCACCTGGAAACACCATATATTTT	CASSLGQGLAPGNTIYF
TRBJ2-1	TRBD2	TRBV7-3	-	TGTGCCAGCAGCTTCTTGCGGGGGGGCCTCAATGAGCAGTTCTTC	CASSFLRGGLNEQFF
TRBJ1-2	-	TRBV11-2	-	TGTGCCAGCACCAGACTGCGAGGGGCAGGTGGCTACACCTTC	CASTRLRGAGGYTF
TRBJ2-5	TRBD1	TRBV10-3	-	TGTGCCATCAGTGAACCCCAACAGGGGCAAGAGACCCAGTACTTC	CAISEPQQGQETQYF
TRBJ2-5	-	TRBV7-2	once	TGTGCCAGCAGCTTAGGGACAAGGGGGACCCAGTACTTC	CASSLGTRGTQYF
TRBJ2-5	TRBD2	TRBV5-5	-	TGTGCCAGCAGCACCAGTCCCGCTGCGGGGGGGACCCAGTACTTC	CASSTSPAAGGTQYF
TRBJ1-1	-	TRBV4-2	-	TGTGCCAGCAGCCAAGATAAGGGCCCCGCCGGGTTGGGAGCTTTCTTT	CASSQDKGPAGLGAFF
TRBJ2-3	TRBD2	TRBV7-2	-	TGTGCCAGCAGCTTAGACTCCCTCCGGGGGGGGACAGATACGCAGTATTTT	CASSLDSLRGGTDTQYF
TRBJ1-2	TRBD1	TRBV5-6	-	TGTGCCAGCAGCTTGGGACGACAGGGACGCTATGGCTACACCTTC	CASSLGRQGRYGYTF
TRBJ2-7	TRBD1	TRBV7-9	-	TGTGCCAGCAACTCAGGGGGACAGGGGGTCTACGAGCAGTACTTC	CASNSGGQGVYEQYF
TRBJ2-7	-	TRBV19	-	TGTGCCAGTAGTCCACTACAGTCTCTAAGGGAGCAGTACTTC	CASSPLQSLREQYF
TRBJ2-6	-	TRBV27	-	TGTGCCAGCAGTCCAACCTTACGGGACGGAAACTCTGGGGCCAACGTCCTGACTTTC	CASSPTLRDGNSGANVLTF
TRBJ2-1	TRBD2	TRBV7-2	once	TGTGCCAGCAGCTGGACCGGGACTAGCGGCTACAATGAGCAGTTCTTC	CASSWTGTSGYNEQFF
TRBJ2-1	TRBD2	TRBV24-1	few	TGTGCCACCAGTCACGGTAGCGGGAGGAACAATGAGCAGTTCTTC	CATSHGSGRNNEQFF
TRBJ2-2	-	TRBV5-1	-	TGCGCCAGCAGCTTGGAGCGGTTCACCGGGGAGCTGTTTTTT	CASSLERFTGELFF
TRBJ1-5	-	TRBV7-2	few	TGTGCCAGCAGCTTAGACGGGGCCCCTTATCAGCCCCAGCATTTT	CASSLDGAPYQPQHF
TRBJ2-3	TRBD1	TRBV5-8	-	TGTGCCAGCAGCTTCAATGACGACAGGGCGGCAGATACGCAGTATTTT	CASSFNDDRAADTQYF
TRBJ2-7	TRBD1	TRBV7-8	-	TGTGCCAGCAGTCGCGCCGGGACAGGGTTCTACGAGCAGTACTTC	CASSRAGTGFYEQYF
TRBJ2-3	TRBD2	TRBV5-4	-	TGTGCCCAAAAGCGGGGGGGCACAGATACGCAGTATTTT	CAQKRGGTDTQYF
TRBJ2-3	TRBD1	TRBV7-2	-	TGTGCCAGCAGCTTGGACAGGTACTCTAGCACAGATACGCAGTATTTT	CASSLDRYSSTDTQYF
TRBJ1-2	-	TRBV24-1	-	TGTGCCACCAGTGATTTCAGCGGTGCCGGCTACACCTTC	CATSDFSGAGYTF
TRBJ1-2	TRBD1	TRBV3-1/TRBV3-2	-	TGTGCCAGCAGCCAAGAATCAACAGGGGGCAGGGGCTACACCTTC	CASSQESTGGRGYTF
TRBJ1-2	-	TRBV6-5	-	TGTGCCAGCACCACCTTATGGGGGGAGAATGGCTACACCTTC	CASTTLWGENGYTF
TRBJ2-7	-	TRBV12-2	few	TGTGCAAGTCGTTCGACTAGCGGGGGCGTCTCCTACGAGCAGTACTTC	CASRSTSGGVSYEQYF
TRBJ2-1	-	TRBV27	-	TGTGCCAGCAGTTTATGGGGACATCGGGATGAGCAGTTCTTC	CASSLWGHRDEQFF
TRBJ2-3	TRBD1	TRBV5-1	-	TGCGCCAGCACGGGACAGGCTAGCACAGATACGCAGTATTTT	CASTGQASTDTQYF
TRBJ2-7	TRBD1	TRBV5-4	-	TGTGCCAGCAGCTCGAAGAGACAGGGCTACAACGAGCAGTACTTC	CASSSKRQGYNEQYF
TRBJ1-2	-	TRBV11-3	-	TGTGCCAGCAGCTTCGAGAGAAACTATGGCTACACCTTC	CASSFERNYGYTF
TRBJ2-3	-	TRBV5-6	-	TGTGCCAGCAGCTTGAGCAGGGATACGCAGTATTTT	CASSLSRDTQYF
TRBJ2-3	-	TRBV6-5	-	TGTGCCAGCAGTCGACAGACCCTCCACATTAAGCAGTATTTT	CASSRQTLHIKQYF
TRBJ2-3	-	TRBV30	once	TGTGCCTGGAGCGGTTATGAGGTGACAGATACGCAGTATTTT	CAWSGYEVTDTQYF
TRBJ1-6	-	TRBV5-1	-	TGCGCCAGCAGCCCGTCAGTCGGTTATAATTCACCCCTCCACTTT	CASSPSVGYNSPLHF
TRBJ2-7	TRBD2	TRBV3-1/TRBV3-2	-	TGTGCCAGCAGCCAACGGGCGGGGGACCCCTACGAGCAGTACTTC	CASSQRAGDPYEQYF
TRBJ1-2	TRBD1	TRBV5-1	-	TGCGCCAGCAGCTTGAGTTTTGGGACAGGCTATGGCTACACCTTC	CASSLSFGTGYGYTF
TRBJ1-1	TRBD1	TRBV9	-	TGTGCCAGCAGTCGCCTGGGACAGACGAACACTGAAGCTTTCTTT	CASSRLGQTNTEAFF
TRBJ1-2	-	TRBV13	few	TGTGCCAGCAGTCACCCCGGAAAGTATGGCTACACCTTC	CASSHPGKYGYTF
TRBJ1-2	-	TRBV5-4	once	TGTGCCAGCAGCTCCCCCGGCGGCCCAGGTTATGGCTACACCTTC	CASSSPGGPGYGYTF
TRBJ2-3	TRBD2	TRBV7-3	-	TGTGCCAGCAGCTTATTAGGACTAGCGGGGGGGACAGATACGCAGTATTTT	CASSLLGLAGGTDTQYF
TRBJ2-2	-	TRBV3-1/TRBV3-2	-	TGTGCCAGCAGCCCACTAGTAACCGGGGAGCTGTTTTTT	CASSPLVTGELFF
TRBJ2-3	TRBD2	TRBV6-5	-	TGTGCCAGCAGACTAGCGGGGGGGCAAGATACGCAGTATTTT	CASRLAGGQDTQYF
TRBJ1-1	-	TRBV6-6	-	TGTGCCAGCAGTACGTCAGGGGACACTGAAGCTTTCTTT	CASSTSGDTEAFF
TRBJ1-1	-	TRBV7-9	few	TGTGCCAGCAGCTTCTGGGAGGAGGGCACTGAAGCTTTCTTT	CASSFWEEGTEAFF
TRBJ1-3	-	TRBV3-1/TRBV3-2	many	TGTGCCAGCAGCCAAGTTGGCCGGTCTTACTCTGGAAACACCATATATTTT	CASSQVGRSYSGNTIYF
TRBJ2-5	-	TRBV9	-	TGTGCCAGCAACAACCACAGGGAAGAGACCCAGTACTTC	CASNNHREETQYF
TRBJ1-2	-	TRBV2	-	TGTGCCAGCAGGGTAGGGGGGGCGAGCGGCTACACCTTC	CASRVGGASGYTF
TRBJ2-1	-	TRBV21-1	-	TGTGCCAGCAGCAAAGATTGGGGGACTAGCGGCTACAATGAGCAGTTCTTC	CASSKDWGTSGYNEQFF
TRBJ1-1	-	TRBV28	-	TGTGCCAGCCCGTACAGGGTCGGAAACACTGAAGCTTTCTTT	CASPYRVGNTEAFF
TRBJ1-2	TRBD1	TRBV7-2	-	TGTGCCAGCAGCTACAACCATGACAGGGCCTATGGCTACACCTTC	CASSYNHDRAYGYTF
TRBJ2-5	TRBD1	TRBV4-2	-	TGTGCCAGCAGCCATGACAGGGGGAATGGGGAAGAGACCCAGTACTTC	CASSHDRGNGEETQYF
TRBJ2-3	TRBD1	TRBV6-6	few	TGTGCCAGCAAATTAAGGGGGCGCGGAGATACGCAGTATTTT	CASKLRGRGDTQYF
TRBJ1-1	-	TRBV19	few	TGTGCCAGTAGAGCACCGGGAAACACTGAAGCTTTCTTT	CASRAPGNTEAFF
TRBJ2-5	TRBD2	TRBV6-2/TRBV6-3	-	TGTGCCAGCAGCACTAGCGATAGGACCCAGTACTTC	CASSTSDRTQYF
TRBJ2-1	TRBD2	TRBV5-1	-	TGCGCCAGCAGCTTGGCGGCTAGCGGCGAGCAGTTCTTC	CASSLAASGEQFF